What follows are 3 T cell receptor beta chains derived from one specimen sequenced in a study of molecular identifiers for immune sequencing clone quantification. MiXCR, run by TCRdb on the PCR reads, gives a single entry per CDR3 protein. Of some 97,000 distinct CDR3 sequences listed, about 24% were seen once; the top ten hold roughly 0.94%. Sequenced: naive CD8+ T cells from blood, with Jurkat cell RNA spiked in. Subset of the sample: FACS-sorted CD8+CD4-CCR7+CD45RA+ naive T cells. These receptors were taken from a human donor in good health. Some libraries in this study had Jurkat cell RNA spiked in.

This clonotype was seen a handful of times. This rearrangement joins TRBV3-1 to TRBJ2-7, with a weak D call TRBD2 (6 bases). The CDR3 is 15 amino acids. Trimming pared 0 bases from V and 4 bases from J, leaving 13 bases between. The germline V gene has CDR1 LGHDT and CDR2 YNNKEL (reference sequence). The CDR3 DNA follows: TGTGCCAGCAGCCAAGATCTTACTAGCTGGTACGAGCAGTACTTC. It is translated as CASSQDLTSWYEQYF.

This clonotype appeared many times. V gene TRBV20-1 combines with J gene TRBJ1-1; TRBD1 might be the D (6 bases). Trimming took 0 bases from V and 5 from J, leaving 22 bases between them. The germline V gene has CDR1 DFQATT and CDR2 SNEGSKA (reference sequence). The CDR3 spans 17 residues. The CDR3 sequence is CSARDFQSGKGGTEAFF. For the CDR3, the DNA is TGCAGTGCTAGAGATTTTCAATCCGGGAAGGGGGGTACTGAAGCTTTCTTT.

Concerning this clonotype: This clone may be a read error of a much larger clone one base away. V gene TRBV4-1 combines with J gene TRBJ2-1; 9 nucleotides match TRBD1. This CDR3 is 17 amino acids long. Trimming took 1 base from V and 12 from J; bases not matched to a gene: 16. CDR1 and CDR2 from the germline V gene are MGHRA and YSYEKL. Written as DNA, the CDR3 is TGCGCCAGCAGCCAAGCCCCTGGGGGACAGGGTGTTTTTGGGCAGTTCTTC. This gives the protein CASSQAPGGQGVFGQFF.